This TCR beta chain appears in the sequencing data of a study of early stage breast cancer tumors. The sample holds a few counts of this clone. Trimming pared 2 bases from V and 5 bases from J, leaving 6 bases between. The germline V gene encodes CDR1 SNHLY and CDR2 FYNNEI. CDR3 length equals 12 residues. Here immunoSEQ multiplex PCR was the method, and the copy in TCRdb shows in-frame clones only, minus some. Of roughly 13,000 clones in the sample, about four fifths were seen once. Sequenced input: normal breast tissue next to the tumor. The sequence derives from a person aged 45 to 60 with breast cancer. The chain links TRBV2 to TRBJ2-5; the D is unclear. The CDR3 reads CASSELGETQYF. CDR3 DNA sequence: TGTGCCAGCAGTGAATTGGGTGAGACCCAGTACTTC.